This TCR beta chain originates from a study of blood T cell repertoires in COVID-19. Trimming left V 2 bases short and J 1 base short, with 9 bases between. Per germline, CDR1 SGHTA and CDR2 FQGNSA. The CDR3 spans 15 residues. Sequencing was performed with immunoSEQ multiplex PCR; in TCRdb, only in-frame clones are kept and a portion is missing. This table holds 200,000 to 250,000 clones, around four fifths found once. The TCR sequence derives from a woman of 80 years or more with active or convalescent COVID-19. This rearrangement joins TRBV7-2 to TRBJ1-3; D perhaps matches TRBD1 (5 bases). The specimen sequenced was peripheral blood. CDR3 protein: CASSLQGSSGNTIYF. The CDR3 DNA is TGTGCCAGCAGCTTACAGGGTTCTTCTGGAAACACCATATATTTT. Complete variable domain (other parts from reference TRBV7-2 and TRBJ1-3): GAGVSQSPSNKVTEKGKDVELRCDPISGHTALYWYRQSLGQGLEFLIYFQGNSAPDKSGLPSDRFSAERTGGSVSTLTIQRTQQEDSAVYLCASSLQGSSGNTIYFGEGSWLTVV.